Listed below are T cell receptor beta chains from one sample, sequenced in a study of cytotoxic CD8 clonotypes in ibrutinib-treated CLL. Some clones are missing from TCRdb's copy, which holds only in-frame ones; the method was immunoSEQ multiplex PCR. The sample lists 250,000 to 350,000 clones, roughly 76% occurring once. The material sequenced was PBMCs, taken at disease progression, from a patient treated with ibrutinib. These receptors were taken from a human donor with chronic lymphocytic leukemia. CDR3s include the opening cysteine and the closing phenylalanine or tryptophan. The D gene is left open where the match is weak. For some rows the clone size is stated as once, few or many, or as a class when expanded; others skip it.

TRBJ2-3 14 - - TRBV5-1 TGCGCCAGCAGCTCCGACCCTTTTACAGATACGCAGTATTTT CASSSDPFTDTQYF
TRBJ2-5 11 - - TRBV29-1 TGCAGCGTTGAATCTGTAAGACAGGTGGACTTC CSVESVRQVDF
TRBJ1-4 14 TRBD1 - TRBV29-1 TGCAGCGGGGACAGGCCTACAACTAATGAAAAACTGTTTTTT CSGDRPTTNEKLFF
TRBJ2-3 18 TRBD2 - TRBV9 TGTGCCAGCAGCGTAGACAGCGCGGGAGGGTGGAGAGCAGATACGCAGTATTTT CASSVDSAGGWRADTQYF
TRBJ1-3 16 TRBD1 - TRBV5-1 TGCGCCAGCAGCAACGGACAGGGATATACTGGAAACACCATATATTTT CASSNGQGYTGNTIYF
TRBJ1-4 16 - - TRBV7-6 TGTGCCAGCAGCTCGGGACCGGGCCAAACAGGGGAAAAACTGTTTTTT CASSSGPGQTGEKLFF
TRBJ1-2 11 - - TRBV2 TGTGCCAGTGGGGGGCGGTATGGCTACACCTTC CASGGRYGYTF
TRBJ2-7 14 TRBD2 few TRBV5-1 TGCGCCAGCAGCTTGCGGGGGGGCATCTACGAGCAGTACTTC CASSLRGGIYEQYF
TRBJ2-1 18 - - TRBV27 TGTGCCAGCAGTTTAAACCCCCCTTCGCGGGACCTGTACAATGAGCAGTTCTTC CASSLNPPSRDLYNEQFF
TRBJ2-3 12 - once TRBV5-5 TGTGCCAGCAGCCTAAATCTTGATACGCAGTATTTT CASSLNLDTQYF
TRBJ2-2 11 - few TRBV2 TGTGCCAGCATGAGCACCGGGGAGCTGTTTTTT CASMSTGELFF
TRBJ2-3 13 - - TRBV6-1 TGTGCCAGCAGTGAGATACCCACAGATACGCAGTATTTT CASSEIPTDTQYF
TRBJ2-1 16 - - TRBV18 TGTGCCAGCTCACCACCAGGGATACGCTCCTACAATGAGCAGTTCTTC CASSPPGIRSYNEQFF
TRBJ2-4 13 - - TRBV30 TGTGCCTGGACAGGAGGAGGTGAGAACATTCAGTACTTC CAWTGGGENIQYF
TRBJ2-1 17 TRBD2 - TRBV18 TGTGCCAGCTCACCAACCCTGGGACTAGGAGGGGACAATGAGCAGTTCTTC CASSPTLGLGGDNEQFF
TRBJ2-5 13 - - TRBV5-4 TGTGCCAGCAGCTTGCCCGGCGAAGAGACCCAGTACTTC CASSLPGEETQYF
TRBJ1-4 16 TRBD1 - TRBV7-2 TGTGCCAGCAGCGTAGGGGGACAGGGGCTAAGGGAAAAACTGTTTTTT CASSVGGQGLREKLFF
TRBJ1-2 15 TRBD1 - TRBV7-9 TGTGCCAGCAGCCCCTGGACAGGGCTTAACTATGGCTACACCTTC CASSPWTGLNYGYTF
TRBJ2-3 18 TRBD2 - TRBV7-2 TGTGCCAGCAGCGCCCGGAGGGGTCAGCGGGGAAGAACAGATACGCAGTATTTT CASSARRGQRGRTDTQYF
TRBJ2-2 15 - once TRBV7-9 TGTGCCAGCAGCTTAGCCACAGGGTTCGCCGGGGAGCTGTTTTTT CASSLATGFAGELFF
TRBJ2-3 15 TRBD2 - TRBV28 TGTGCCAGCAGTTGGACTAGCGGGGGTCCAGATACGCAGTATTTT CASSWTSGGPDTQYF
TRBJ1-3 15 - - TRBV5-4 TGTGCCAGCAGCTTGTTGCCACTCTCTGGAAACACCATATATTTT CASSLLPLSGNTIYF
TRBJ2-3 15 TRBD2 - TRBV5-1 TGCGCCAGCAGCTTGCGTAGCGGGGGGACAGATACGCAGTATTTT CASSLRSGGTDTQYF
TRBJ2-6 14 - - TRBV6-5 TGTGCCACCGGAAGGGGGACTGGGGCCAACGTCCTGACTTTC CATGRGTGANVLTF
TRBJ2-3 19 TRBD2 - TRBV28 TGTGCCAGCAGGCCAACGAAACTAGCGGCGTTAGGGAGCACAGATACGCAGTATTTT CASRPTKLAALGSTDTQYF
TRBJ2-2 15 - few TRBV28 TGTGCCAGCGGCATGGCGAGAGGGTTTAACGGGGAGCTGTTTTTT CASGMARGFNGELFF
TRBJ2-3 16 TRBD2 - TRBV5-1 TGCGCCAGCAGCCCGATACTAGCGGGGGGGTCAGATACGCAGTATTTT CASSPILAGGSDTQYF
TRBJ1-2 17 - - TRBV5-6 TGTGCCAGCAGCCTTGTAAGGTCAGGGACCCTTAACTATGGCTACACCTTC CASSLVRSGTLNYGYTF
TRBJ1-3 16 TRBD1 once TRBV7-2 TGTGCCAGCAGCTTACAGGCGTACAGGGGGCTAGACACCATATATTTT CASSLQAYRGLDTIYF
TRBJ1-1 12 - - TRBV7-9 TGTGCCAGCAGCGAAGGACGTACTGAAGCTTTCTTT CASSEGRTEAFF